A single sample is the source of the 25 T cell receptor beta chains below, sequenced in a study of T cell clonality in common variable immunodeficiency. Libraries were prepared by immunoSEQ multiplex PCR; TCRdb keeps only in-frame clonotypes and omits some of them. This sample has approximately 51,000 clones, each found more than once. Sequenced: peripheral blood mononuclear cells. The receptors originated from a person between 18 and 75 years old in good health.

Worth noting for this clone: The read stops 3 residues short of the end of the CDR3; the missing end is completed from the germline J gene. The chain combines TRBV11-3 with TRBJ2-7; a weak D match, TRBD1 (5 bases). Trimming took 4 bases from V and 5 from J, leaving 12 bases between them. The CDR3 runs 13 residues. The germline gives CDR1 SGHNT, CDR2 YENEEA. CDR3: CASSSQGTNEQYF. The CDR3 DNA, read in part, is TGTGCCAGCAGCTCCCAGGGTACCAACGAG.

With respect to this clone: The read ends 3 residues early relative to the CDR3; the germline J gene fills the gap. This rearrangement joins TRBV10-2 to TRBJ2-1; TRBD1 matches at 11 bases. V gave up 6 bases and J gave up 8 bases; unmatched junction bases: 3. Germline V gene data show CDR1 as WSHSY and CDR2 as SAAADI. This CDR3 is built from 13 residues. This chain's CDR3 is CASRGTGGDEQFF. CDR3 bases read: TGCGCCAGCAGGGGGACAGGGGGGGATGAG.

This clone turned up a few times. The read ends 3 residues shy of where the CDR3 ends; the end is completed using the germline J gene. This chain joins TRBV7-2 and TRBJ1-2; possibly TRBD1 for D (6 bases). The germline gives CDR1 SGHTA, CDR2 FQGNSA. This CDR3 is 15 amino acids long. With 2 bases removed from V and 7 bases from J, the gap between germline ends came to 17 bases. CDR3 DNA, as far as it was read: TGTGCCAGCAGCTTATCGTTGATGCTAGGGGGTGGC. Translated, it gives CASSLSLMLGGG. From start to end, the CDR3 is CASSLSLMLGGGYTF.

This clone has just a few counts. The CDR3 extends 3 residues past the end of the read, so its final part is completed from the germline J gene. Different DNA sequences within this sample yield the same CDR3. The chain couples TRBV20-1 to TRBJ2-7, with 14 bases lining up with TRBD2. This CDR3 is 16 amino acids long. Germline CDR1 is DFQATT and CDR2 is SNEGSKA (reference sequence). Unmatched junction bases numbered 5, after V lost 4 bases and J lost 0 bases. The DNA read from the CDR3 is TGCAGTGCTACCCCCGGGACTAGCGGGGGCTCCTACGAG. It is translated as CSATPGTSGGSYE. The whole CDR3 protein is CSATPGTSGGSYEQYF.

The sample holds many counts of this clone. The CDR3 end falls 3 residues outside the read, so it is completed with the germline J gene. This chain uses TRBV30 with TRBJ1-5; a weak D match, TRBD1 (6 bases). V was trimmed by 8 bases and J by 2 bases, leaving 16 bases between them. This CDR3 has 14 amino acids. The germline gives CDR1 GTSNPN, CDR2 SVGIG (reference sequence). The CDR3 region is CAPKGDTRNQPQHF. CDR3 bases read: TGTGCCCCAAAGGGGGACACCCGCAATCAGCCC.

The table lists this clone with many counts. The read halts 3 residues ahead of the CDR3 end, with the missing end drawn from the germline J gene. The genes are TRBV7-9 and TRBJ2-5; the match to TRBD1 covers 9 bases. V lost 5 bases, J lost 2 bases, and 6 bases stayed unmatched. The CDR3 runs to 15 residues. CDR1 and CDR2 (germline): SEHNR, FQNEAQ (reference sequence). CDR3 DNA (partial): TGTGCCAGCAGCCCAAGAGACAGGGGGCAAGAGACC. It specifies CASSPRDRGQET. The CDR3 as a whole reads CASSPRDRGQETQYF.

This clone showed up many times. The CDR3 end lies 3 residues beyond the end of the read and is filled in from the germline J gene. This rearrangement joins TRBV20-1 to TRBJ2-2; TRBD2 aligns across 8 bases. Looked up from germline, CDR1 is DFQATT and CDR2 is SNEGSKA (reference sequence). V dropped 6 bases and J dropped 4; count of bases not matched to a gene: 4. The CDR3 runs 13 residues. Partial CDR3 DNA: TGCAGTGCGCCGGGGGGGTTCACCGGGGAG. The encoded protein is CSAPGGFTGE. The whole CDR3 protein is CSAPGGFTGELFF.

This clone was counted ten times or more. Sequence at one end of the junction differs from germline and may be a read error. The CDR3 end is not reached by the read, which stops 3 residues before it; the germline J gene fills it in. The chain recombines TRBV20-1 with TRBJ2-5; 11 nucleotides agree with TRBD1. Germline V gene lookup returns CDR1 DFQATT and CDR2 SNEGSKA (reference sequence). The CDR3 spans 18 residues. The CDR3 protein is CGASGTGGLGGYQETQYF. CDR3 bases read: TGCGGTGCTAGCGGGACAGGGGGTCTCGGAGGGTACCAAGAGACC.

In its sample, this clone was seen many times. The CDR3 end falls 3 residues outside the read, so it is completed with the germline J gene. The chain recombines TRBV5-4 with TRBJ1-2, with a weak D call TRBD1 (5 bases). This CDR3 contains 15 residues. Germline CDR1 reads SGHNT; CDR2 reads YYREEE (reference sequence). V shed 0 bases and J shed 3 bases, with 12 bases lying between them. The CDR3 bases that were read are TGTGCCAGCAGCTTGGGGTGGGGCGCGGACTATGGC. Its protein is CASSLGWGADYG. The CDR3 in full is CASSLGWGADYGYTF. The whole variable domain, filled in from reference TRBV5-4 and TRBJ1-2, reads ETGVTQSPTHLIKTRGQQVTLRCSSQSGHNTVSWYQQALGQGPQFIFQYYREEENGRGNFPPRFSGLQFPNYSSELNVNALELDDSALYLCASSLGWGADYGYTFGSGTRLTVV.

This clone was seen at least ten times. The read ends 3 residues before the CDR3 terminus; that terminus is restored from the germline J gene. This sequence joins TRBV5-4 and TRBJ2-2; 9 nucleotides align to TRBD2. J lost 7 bases, V lost 0 bases, and 7 bases had no gene match. Germline V gene data show CDR1 as SGHNT and CDR2 as YYREEE (reference sequence). The CDR3 is made up of 16 amino acids. The sequenced part of the CDR3 DNA is TGTGCCAGCAGCTTGGGTAGCGGGGGTTTTGGCGGGGAG. It codes for CASSLGSGGFGGE. The whole CDR3 sequence reads CASSLGSGGFGGELFF.

A note on this clone: The CDR3 extends 3 residues past the end of the read, so its final part is completed from the germline J gene. The V gene is TRBV10-2, the J gene TRBJ2-2, with 10 nucleotides matching TRBD2. This CDR3 contains 17 residues. J lost 4 bases, V lost 2 bases, and 7 bases had no gene match. Germline CDR1 is WSHSY and CDR2 is SAAADI. The CDR3 region is CASSEGLAGAFTGELFF. The CDR3 bases that were read are TGCGCCAGCAGTGAGGGGCTAGCGGGGGCGTTCACCGGGGAG.

This clone has only a few counts. Read data end 3 residues before the CDR3 end; the end is taken from the germline J gene. The chain has TRBV30 and TRBJ1-3; 9 bases line up with TRBD1. With 0 bases clipped from V and 3 bases from J, the junction kept 3 bases outside the gene matches. The CDR3 runs 15 residues. Per the germline V gene, CDR1 is GTSNPN and CDR2 is SVGIG (reference sequence). CDR3 loop: CAWSVPGQGGNTIYF. The part of the CDR3 DNA that was read is TGTGCCTGGAGTGTACCGGGACAGGGTGGAAACACC.

This clone occurred many times. The read gets to within 3 residues of the CDR3 end, and the germline J gene fills in the rest. This sequence joins TRBV6-1 and TRBJ2-3, with 7 bases aligning to TRBD2. In germline, CDR1 is MNHNS, CDR2 SASEGT. The V and J ends lost 4 bases and 2 bases, in that order; junction bases with no gene match: 3. The CDR3 runs to 14 residues. The chain's CDR3 is CASSGLAATDTQYF. CDR3 DNA (partial): TGTGCCAGCAGTGGCCTAGCGGCCACAGATACG.

Worth noting for this clone: The read is 3 residues too short to cover the CDR3 end, so that end is filled in from the germline J gene. The V and J genes are TRBV7-2 and TRBJ1-2; maybe TRBD1 (5 bases). Trimming shortened V by 1 base and J by 4 bases, and 10 bases separated the two germline ends. The germline V gene encodes CDR1 SGHTA and CDR2 FQGNSA. CDR3 size: 14 residues. The covered CDR3 bases are TGTGCCAGCAGCTTAGGGGGGGGAGGCTATGGC. Translating gives CASSLGGGGYG. The entire CDR3 is CASSLGGGGYGYTF.

This clone turned up a few times. The CDR3 is cut off 3 residues early in the read; its end comes from the germline J gene. The chain combines TRBV7-9 with TRBJ2-5; maybe TRBD1 (6 bases). CDR3 length: 15 residues. Per the germline V gene, CDR1 is SEHNR and CDR2 is FQNEAQ (reference sequence). V was shortened by 5 bases and J by 2 bases, with 15 bases between the two germline ends. The covered CDR3 bases are TGTGCCAGCAGCCCAGGGGAGTCTCCGCAAGAGACC. Amino acids: CASSPGESPQET. The CDR3 as a whole reads CASSPGESPQETQYF.

This clone was recorded at least ten times. The read comes to an end 3 residues before the CDR3 does, leaving the germline J gene to fill in the end. This rearrangement joins TRBV4-2 to TRBJ2-2; 11 bases agree with TRBD2. The CDR3 totals 16 residues. Germline lookup yields CDR1 LGHNA and CDR2 YNFKEQ. Unmatched junction bases numbered 2, after V lost 1 base and J lost 4 bases. CDR3 bases read: TGTGCCAGCAGCCAAGGGACTAGCGGGCGCACCGGGGAG. It specifies CASSQGTSGRTGE. In full, the CDR3 is CASSQGTSGRTGELFF.

This clone has ten or more counts. With the read ending 3 residues before the CDR3 end, the germline J gene is used to fill in that end. J is TRBJ1-2 and V is TRBV12-5; 7 nucleotides match TRBD1. This CDR3 region has 13 residues. V trimming: 8 bases; J trimming: 4 bases; junction bases outside the gene matches: 7. Germline V gene data show CDR1 as LGHNT and CDR2 as FRNRAP. CDR3 DNA, as far as it was read: TGTGCTAGTACACAGGGGCTCGTCTATGGC. Residues: CASTQGLVYG. The whole CDR3 is CASTQGLVYGYTF.

This clone was counted ten times or more. The CDR3 end is not reached by the read, which stops 3 residues before it; the germline J gene fills it in. The V and J genes are TRBV12-3 or TRBV12-4 and TRBJ1-6; the match to TRBD1 covers 8 bases. This CDR3 is 14 amino acids long. V gave up 5 bases and J gave up 10 bases; unmatched junction bases: 7. The CDR3 loop is CASSKGQGGSPLHF. The DNA read from the CDR3 is TGTGCCAGCAGTAAAGGACAGGGCGGATCACCC.

This clone was seen repeatedly, ten times or more. The DNA ends 3 residues before the CDR3 does, and the rest of the CDR3 is filled in from the germline J gene. The chain couples TRBV20-1 to TRBJ2-3; TRBD1 matches 8 bases. Germline V lookup: CDR1 DFQATT, CDR2 SNEGSKA (reference sequence). This CDR3 contains 16 residues. With V trimmed by 4 bases and J by 1 base, 10 bases remained unmatched. CDR3 loop: CSATSPGQVGTDTQYF. The part of the CDR3 DNA that was read is TGCAGTGCTACATCCCCGGGACAGGTGGGCACAGATACG.

In its sample, this clone was seen many times. The junction departs from germline at one end; a sequencing error may be responsible. The read terminates 3 residues before the CDR3 end, so the remaining end is supplied by the germline J gene. V gene TRBV4-2 combines with J gene TRBJ1-6; D is possibly TRBD1 (5 bases). Germline V gene sequence: CDR1 LGHNA, CDR2 YNFKEQ. There are 18 residues in the CDR3. This CDR3 is CASSQKLKDSSNNSPLHF. The sequenced CDR3 bases are TGCGCCAGCAGCCAAAAATTAAAAGACAGTTCGAATAATTCACCC.

To note about this clone: Given a much more abundant clone one base away, this may be a read error. The read is 3 residues too short to cover the CDR3 end, so that end is filled in from the germline J gene. This same CDR3 is encoded by further DNA sequences in the sample. V is TRBV2 and J is TRBJ1-2, with 7 bases lining up with TRBD1. The germline CDR1 and CDR2 sequences are SNHLY and FYNNEI. The CDR3 has 15 residues. This CDR3 is CASRAMGGQYYGYTF. Partial CDR3 DNA: TGTGCCAGCAGGGCAATGGGGGGACAGTACTATGGA.

Incomplete CDR3 DNA: TGTGCCAGCAACCTCCTAGGCGGGGGGGCGTTT. This encodes CASNLLGGGAF. The whole CDR3 reads CASNLLGGGAFAFF. The chain is built from TRBV2 and TRBJ1-1; maybe TRBD1 (6 bases). The CDR3 extends 3 residues past the end of the read, so its final part is completed from the germline J gene. This CDR3 has 14 amino acids. CDR1 is SNHLY and CDR2 is FYNNEI in the germline V gene.

This clone was counted at least ten times. The missing CDR3 end, 3 residues past where the read stops, is filled in from the germline J gene. V gene TRBV6-2 or TRBV6-3 combines with J gene TRBJ2-5, with D possibly being TRBD1 (6 bases). The CDR3 length is 14 residues. Germline V gene sequence: CDR1 MNHEY, CDR2 SVGEGT. V was trimmed by 0 bases and J by 5 bases, leaving 10 bases between them. The CDR3: CASSYSPGAETQYF. The sequenced part of the CDR3 DNA is TGTGCCAGCAGTTACTCGCCAGGGGCGGAGACC.

This clone was detected many times. The missing CDR3 end, 3 residues past where the read stops, is filled in from the germline J gene. The chain combines TRBV6-2 or TRBV6-3 with TRBJ2-3, with TRBD1 identical over 11 bases. Germline V gene data show CDR1 as MNHEY and CDR2 as SVGEGT. The CDR3 contains 16 residues. CDR3 amino acids: CASSYSVWDRGRPQYF. CDR3 DNA, as far as it was read: TGTGCCAGCAGTTACTCGGTTTGGGACAGGGGGAGGCCG.

The sample holds a few counts of this clone. The read ends 3 residues shy of where the CDR3 ends; the end is completed using the germline J gene. J is TRBJ1-2 and V is TRBV19; D might be TRBD1 (6 bases). The CDR3 is 13 residues long. Looked up from germline, CDR1 is LNHDA and CDR2 is SQIVND (reference sequence). CDR3 DNA, as far as it was read: TGTGCCAGTAGTGGGGGCAGAACCTACGAC. It codes for CASSGGRTYD. The full CDR3 is CASSGGRTYDYTF.